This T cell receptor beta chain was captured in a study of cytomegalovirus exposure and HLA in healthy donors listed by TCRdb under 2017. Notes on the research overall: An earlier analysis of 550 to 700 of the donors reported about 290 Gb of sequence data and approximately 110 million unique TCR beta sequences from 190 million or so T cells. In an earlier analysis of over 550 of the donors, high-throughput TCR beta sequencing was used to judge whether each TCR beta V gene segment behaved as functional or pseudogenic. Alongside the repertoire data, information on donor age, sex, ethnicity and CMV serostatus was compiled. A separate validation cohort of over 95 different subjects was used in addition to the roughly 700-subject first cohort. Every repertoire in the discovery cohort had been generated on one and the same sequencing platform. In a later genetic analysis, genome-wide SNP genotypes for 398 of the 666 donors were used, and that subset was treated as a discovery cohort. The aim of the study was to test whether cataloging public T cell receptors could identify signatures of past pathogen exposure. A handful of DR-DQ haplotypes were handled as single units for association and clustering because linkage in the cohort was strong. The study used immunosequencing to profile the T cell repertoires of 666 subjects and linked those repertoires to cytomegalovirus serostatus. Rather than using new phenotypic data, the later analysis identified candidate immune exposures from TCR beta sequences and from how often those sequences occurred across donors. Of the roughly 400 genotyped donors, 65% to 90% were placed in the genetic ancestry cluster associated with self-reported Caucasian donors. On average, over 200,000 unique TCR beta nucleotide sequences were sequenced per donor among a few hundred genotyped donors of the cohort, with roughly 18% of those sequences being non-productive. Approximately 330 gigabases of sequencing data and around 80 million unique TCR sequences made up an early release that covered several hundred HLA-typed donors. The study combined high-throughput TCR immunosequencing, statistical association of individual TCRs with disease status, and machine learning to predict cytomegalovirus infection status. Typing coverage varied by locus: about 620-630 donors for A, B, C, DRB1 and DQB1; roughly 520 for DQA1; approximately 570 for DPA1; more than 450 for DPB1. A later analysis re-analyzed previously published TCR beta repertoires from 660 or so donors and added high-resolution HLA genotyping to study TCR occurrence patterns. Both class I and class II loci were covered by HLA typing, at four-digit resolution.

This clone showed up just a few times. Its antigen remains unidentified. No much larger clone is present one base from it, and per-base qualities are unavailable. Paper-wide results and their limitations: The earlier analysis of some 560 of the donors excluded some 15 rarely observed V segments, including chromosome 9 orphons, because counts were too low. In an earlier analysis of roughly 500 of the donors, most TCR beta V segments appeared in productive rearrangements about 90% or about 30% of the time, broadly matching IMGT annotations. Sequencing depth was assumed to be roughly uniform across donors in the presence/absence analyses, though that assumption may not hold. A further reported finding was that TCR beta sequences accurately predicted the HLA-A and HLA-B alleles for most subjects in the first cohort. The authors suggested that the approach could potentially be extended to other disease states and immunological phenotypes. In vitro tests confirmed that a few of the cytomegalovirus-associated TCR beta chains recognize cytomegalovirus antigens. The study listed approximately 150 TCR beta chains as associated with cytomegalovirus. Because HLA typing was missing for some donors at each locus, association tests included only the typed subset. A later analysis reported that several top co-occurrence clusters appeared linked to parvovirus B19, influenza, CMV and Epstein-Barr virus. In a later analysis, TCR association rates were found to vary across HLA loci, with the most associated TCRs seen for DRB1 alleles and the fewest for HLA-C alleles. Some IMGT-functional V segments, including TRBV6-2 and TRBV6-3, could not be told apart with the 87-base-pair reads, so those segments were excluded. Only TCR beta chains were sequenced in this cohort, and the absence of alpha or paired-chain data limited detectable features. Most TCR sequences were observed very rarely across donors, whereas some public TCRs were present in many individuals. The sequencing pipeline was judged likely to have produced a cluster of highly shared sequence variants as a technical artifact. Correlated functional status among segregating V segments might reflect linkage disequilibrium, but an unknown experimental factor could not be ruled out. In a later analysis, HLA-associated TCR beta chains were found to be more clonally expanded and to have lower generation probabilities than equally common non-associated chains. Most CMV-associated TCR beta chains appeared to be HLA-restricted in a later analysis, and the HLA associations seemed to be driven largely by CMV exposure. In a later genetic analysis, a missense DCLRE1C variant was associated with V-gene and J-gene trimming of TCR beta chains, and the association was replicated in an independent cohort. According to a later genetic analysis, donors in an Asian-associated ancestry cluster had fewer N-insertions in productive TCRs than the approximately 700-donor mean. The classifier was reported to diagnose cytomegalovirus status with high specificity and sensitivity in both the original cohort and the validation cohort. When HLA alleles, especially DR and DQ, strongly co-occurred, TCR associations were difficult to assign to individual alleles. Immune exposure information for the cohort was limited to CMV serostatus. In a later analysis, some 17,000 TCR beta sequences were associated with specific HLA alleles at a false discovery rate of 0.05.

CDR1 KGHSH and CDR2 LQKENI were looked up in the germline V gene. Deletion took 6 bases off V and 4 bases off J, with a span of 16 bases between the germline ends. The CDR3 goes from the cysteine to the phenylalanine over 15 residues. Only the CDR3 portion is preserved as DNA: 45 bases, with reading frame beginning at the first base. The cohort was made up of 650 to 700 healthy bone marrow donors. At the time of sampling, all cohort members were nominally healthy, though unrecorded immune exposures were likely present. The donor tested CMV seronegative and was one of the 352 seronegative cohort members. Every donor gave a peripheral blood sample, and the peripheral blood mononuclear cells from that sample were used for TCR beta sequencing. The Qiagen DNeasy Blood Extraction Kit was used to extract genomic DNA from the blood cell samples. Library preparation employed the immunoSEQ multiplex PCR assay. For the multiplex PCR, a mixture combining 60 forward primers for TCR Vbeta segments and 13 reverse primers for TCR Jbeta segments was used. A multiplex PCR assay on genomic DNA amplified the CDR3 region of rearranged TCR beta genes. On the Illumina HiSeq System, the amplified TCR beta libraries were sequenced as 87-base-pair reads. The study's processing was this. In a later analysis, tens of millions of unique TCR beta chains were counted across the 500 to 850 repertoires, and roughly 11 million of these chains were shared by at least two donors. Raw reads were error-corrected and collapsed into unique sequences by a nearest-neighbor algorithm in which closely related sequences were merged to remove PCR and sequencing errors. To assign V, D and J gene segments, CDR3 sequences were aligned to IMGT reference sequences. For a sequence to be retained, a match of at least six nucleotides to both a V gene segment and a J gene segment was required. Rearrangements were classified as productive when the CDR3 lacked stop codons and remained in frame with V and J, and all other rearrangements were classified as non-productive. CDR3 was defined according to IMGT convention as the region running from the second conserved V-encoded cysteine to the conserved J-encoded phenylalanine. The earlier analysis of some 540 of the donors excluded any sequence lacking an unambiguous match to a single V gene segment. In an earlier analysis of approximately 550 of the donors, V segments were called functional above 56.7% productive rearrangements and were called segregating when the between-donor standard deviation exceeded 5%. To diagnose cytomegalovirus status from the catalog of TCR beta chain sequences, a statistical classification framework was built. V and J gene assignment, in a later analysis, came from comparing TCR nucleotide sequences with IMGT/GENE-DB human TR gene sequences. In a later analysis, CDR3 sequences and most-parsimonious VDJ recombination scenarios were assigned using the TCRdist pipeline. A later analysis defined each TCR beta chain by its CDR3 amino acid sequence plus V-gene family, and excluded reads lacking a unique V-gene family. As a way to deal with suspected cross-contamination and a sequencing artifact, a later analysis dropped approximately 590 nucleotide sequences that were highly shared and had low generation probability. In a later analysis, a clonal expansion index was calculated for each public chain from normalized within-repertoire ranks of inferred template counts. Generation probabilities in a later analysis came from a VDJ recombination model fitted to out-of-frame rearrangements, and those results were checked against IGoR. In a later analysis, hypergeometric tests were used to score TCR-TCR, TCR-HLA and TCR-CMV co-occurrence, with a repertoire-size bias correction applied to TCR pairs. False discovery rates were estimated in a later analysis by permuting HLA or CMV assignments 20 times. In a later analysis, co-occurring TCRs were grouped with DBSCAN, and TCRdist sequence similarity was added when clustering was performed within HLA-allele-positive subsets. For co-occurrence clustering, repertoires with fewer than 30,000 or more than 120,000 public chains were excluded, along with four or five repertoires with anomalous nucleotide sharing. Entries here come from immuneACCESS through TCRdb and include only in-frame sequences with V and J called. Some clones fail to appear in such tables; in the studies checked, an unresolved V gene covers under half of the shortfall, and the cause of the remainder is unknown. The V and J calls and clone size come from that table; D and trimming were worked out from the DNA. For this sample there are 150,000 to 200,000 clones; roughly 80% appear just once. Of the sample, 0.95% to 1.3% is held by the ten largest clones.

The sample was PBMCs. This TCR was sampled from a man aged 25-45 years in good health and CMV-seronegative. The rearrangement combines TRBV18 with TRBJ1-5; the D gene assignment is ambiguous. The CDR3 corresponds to CASSPINSQNQPQHF. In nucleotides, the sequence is TGTGCCAGCTCCCCTATTAACAGCCAAAATCAGCCCCAGCATTTT.